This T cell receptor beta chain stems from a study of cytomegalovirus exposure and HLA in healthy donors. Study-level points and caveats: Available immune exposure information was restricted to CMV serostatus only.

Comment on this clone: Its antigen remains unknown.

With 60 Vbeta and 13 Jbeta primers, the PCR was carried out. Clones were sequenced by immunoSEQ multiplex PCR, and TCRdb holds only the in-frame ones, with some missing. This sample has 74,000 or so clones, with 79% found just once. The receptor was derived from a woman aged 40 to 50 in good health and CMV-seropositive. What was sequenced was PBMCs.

For the CDR3, the DNA is TGTGCCAGCAGTTTAATGGGGGGACAGGGAGGTTCAAAACTGTTTTTT. Translation gives CASSLMGGQGGSKLFF. The genes are TRBV28 and TRBJ1-4, with 9 bases identical to TRBD1. This CDR3 comprises 16 residues. The V segment lost 2 bases and the J segment 10 bases; nucleotides outside the gene matches: 11. Per germline, CDR1 MDHEN and CDR2 SYDVKM.